The 19 T cell receptor beta chains given below trace back to one sample, sequenced in a study of T cells in Graves' hyperthyroidism and ophthalmopathy. TCR beta CDR3 regions were amplified from RNA. HTBI primers were employed in a first-round RT-PCR of the TCR CDR3. One entry per CDR3 protein results from TCRdb running MiXCR on the multiplex PCR reads. This table holds some 560,000 distinct CDR3 sequences, approximately 14% found once. The sequenced sample was blood. The receptors were gathered from a woman aged 35 to 49 with Graves' hyperthyroidism.

This chain joins TRBV7-9 and TRBJ2-1, with 10 bases matching TRBD2. Trimming took 5 bases from V and 4 from J; bases not matched to a gene: 14. Germline V gene data show CDR1 as SEHNR and CDR2 as FQNEAQ (reference sequence). This CDR3 spans 18 amino acids. The CDR3 loop reads CASSGVSGLAEAYNEQFF. DNA of the CDR3: TGTGCCAGCAGCGGGGTTAGTGGACTAGCGGAGGCTTACAATGAGCAGTTCTTC.

The rearrangement links TRBV24-1 to TRBJ2-7, with TRBD1 matching over 9 bases. V trimming: 2 bases; J trimming: 3 bases; junction bases outside the gene matches: 10. The CDR3 covers 17 residues. In germline, CDR1 is KGHDR, CDR2 SFDVKD. The CDR3 sequence: CATSDSFRDRVYYEQYF. DNA of the CDR3: TGTGCCACCAGTGATTCCTTCCGGGACAGGGTTTACTACGAGCAGTACTTC.

At least ten counts were recorded for this clonotype. V usage is TRBV20-1 and J usage is TRBJ2-3; 11 nucleotides match TRBD2. The germline V gene has CDR1 DFQATT and CDR2 SNEGSKA (reference sequence). The CDR3 is 16 residues long. After removal of 2 bases from V and 2 bases from J, the junction contained 6 bases not matched to a gene. The CDR3 loop is CSARFSLAGDTDTQYF. CDR3 DNA: TGCAGTGCTAGATTCTCACTAGCGGGAGACACAGATACGCAGTATTTT.

The sample holds many counts of this clonotype. This rearrangement joins TRBV7-9 to TRBJ2-1; the match to TRBD1 covers 7 bases. In germline, CDR1 is SEHNR, CDR2 FQNEAQ (reference sequence). This CDR3 has 16 residues. Losses at the gene ends were 5 bases for V and 4 bases for J; bases not matched to a gene: 11. The CDR3 sequence: CASSLHRDRGYNEQFF. In DNA form, the CDR3 reads TGTGCCAGCAGCCTACACCGGGACAGAGGTTACAATGAGCAGTTCTTC.

This clonotype was found many times. The chain employs TRBV20-1 and TRBJ2-3; 8 bases line up with TRBD2. The trim removed 7 bases at V and 0 bases at J, leaving 6 bases unmatched. CDR1 is DFQATT, CDR2 SNEGSKA, per germline (reference sequence). CDR3 length: 14 amino acids. The CDR3 DNA sequence: TGCAGTGGTGCTGCGGGAGGTAGCACAGATACGCAGTATTTT. As protein: CSGAAGGSTDTQYF.

This clonotype was counted ten times or more. V usage is TRBV20-1 and J usage is TRBJ2-1; 11 bases map to TRBD2. J was trimmed by 4 bases and V by 2 bases; bases with no gene match: 1. CDR1 DFQATT and CDR2 SNEGSKA come from the germline V gene (reference sequence). The CDR3 loop spans 14 amino acids. The CDR3 DNA follows: TGCAGTGCTAGACCTAGCGGGAGGTACAATGAGCAGTTCTTC. Protein product: CSARPSGRYNEQFF.

This clonotype was seen at least ten times. This chain joins TRBV12-3 or TRBV12-4 and TRBJ2-7; 8 bases match TRBD2. This CDR3 is 15 amino acids long. The ends lost 3 bases at V and 3 bases at J; junction bases unmatched: 7. The DNA for the CDR3 is TGTGCCAGCAGTTTTGTTCTGGGACTAGGCTACGAGCAGTACTTC. Translating gives CASSFVLGLGYEQYF.

As concerns this clonotype: The limits of the CDR3 on the DNA are not certain, so only TCRdb's listed CDR3 is given. The chain joins TRBV6-1 to TRBJ2-7; the table's D call TRBD2 went unverified against the DNA. With termini counted, the CDR3 has 22 amino acids. The germline V gene has CDR1 MNHNS and CDR2 SASEGT. The CDR3 reads CASTNQTSMYLCAIGTSYEQYF.

This clonotype was detected ten times or more. The chain carries TRBV5-5 and TRBJ2-1, with TRBD1 identical over 12 bases. Germline V gene sequence: CDR1 SGHKS, CDR2 YYEKEE (reference sequence). This CDR3 comprises 17 residues. With V trimmed by 0 bases and J by 3 bases, 4 bases remained unmatched. The chain's CDR3 is CASSLAGQGAGYNEQFF. The CDR3 coding sequence is TGTGCCAGCAGCTTGGCGGGACAGGGGGCAGGCTACAATGAGCAGTTCTTC.

This clonotype was recorded at least ten times. The chain's CDR3 is CAWNRDTLPYQPQHF. The DNA for the CDR3 is TGTGCCTGGAACCGGGACACCTTGCCGTATCAGCCCCAGCATTTT. V usage is TRBV30 and J usage is TRBJ1-5; a possible D gene is TRBD1 (6 bases). Germline assignment: CDR1 GTSNPN and CDR2 SVGIG (reference sequence). V shed 4 bases and J shed 5 bases, with 18 bases lying between them. The CDR3 has 15 residues.

The genes are TRBV18 and TRBJ2-7; D might be TRBD2 (5 bases). This CDR3 contains 15 residues. Per the germline V gene, CDR1 is KGHSH and CDR2 is LQKENI. V lost 3 bases and J lost 3, with 15 bases in between. The CDR3 protein is CASSPGGLNLYEQYF. In DNA, the CDR3 is TGTGCCAGCTCACCGGGCGGGTTAAACCTCTACGAGCAGTACTTC. Looking up the rest from reference TRBV18 and TRBJ2-7 gives the full variable domain: NAGVMQNPRHLVRRRGQEARLRCSPMKGHSHVYWYRQLPEEGLKFMVYLQKENIIDESGMPKERFSAEFPKEGPSILRIQQVVRGDSAAYFCASSPGGLNLYEQYFGPGTRLTVT.

The chain couples TRBV10-3 to TRBJ2-1; 8 bases agree with TRBD1. The CDR3 contains 14 residues. Germline V lookup: CDR1 ENHRY, CDR2 SYGVKD. The V segment lost 6 bases and the J segment 6 bases; nucleotides outside the gene matches: 7. The CDR3 DNA reads TGTGCCATCAGCGAAGGACAGGGTCTCAATGAGCAGTTCTTC. This encodes CAISEGQGLNEQFF.

This clonotype was recorded at least ten times. The chain couples TRBV7-2 to TRBJ2-7, with 7 bases that match TRBD1. The CDR3 contains 16 residues. Germline loops: CDR1 SGHTA, CDR2 FQGNSA. The V and J ends lost 1 base and 0 bases, in that order; junction bases with no gene match: 6. CDR3 DNA: TGTGCCAGCAGCTTAGGGACAGGAGGAAGCTCCTACGAGCAGTACTTC. Translated: CASSLGTGGSSYEQYF.

Only a few counts were recorded for this clonotype. CDR3 nucleotide sequence: TGTGCCAGCAGTGGGTACACAGATCAGCCCCAGCATTTT. Translating gives CASSGYTDQPQHF. The chain is built from TRBV6-1 and TRBJ1-5; D unresolved. The V and J ends lost 4 bases and 5 bases respectively, with 9 bases between them. Germline V CDR1 and CDR2: MNHNS, SASEGT. The CDR3 runs 13 residues.

The chain joins TRBV6-1 to TRBJ2-1, with 11 bases identical to TRBD1. The germline V gene encodes CDR1 MNHNS and CDR2 SASEGT. Trimming took 5 bases from V and 5 from J; bases not matched to a gene: 2. This CDR3 region has 14 residues. CDR3 nucleotide sequence: TGTGCCAGCAGTCGGGACAGGGGGAACAATGAGCAGTTCTTC. Amino acids: CASSRDRGNNEQFF.

Comments on this clonotype: Germline is not matched at one junction end, which may reflect a read error. The V gene is TRBV14, the J gene TRBJ2-2; D is perhaps TRBD1 or TRBD2 (6 bases each). CDR1 is SGHDN and CDR2 is FVKESK in the germline V gene. The CDR3 sequence is 15 residues long. CDR3 DNA: TGTGCCAGCAGCCGGTGGGGGCTTGGTACCGGGGGGCTGTTTTTT. This translates into CASSRWGLGTGGLFF.

V and J are TRBV6-1 and TRBJ2-2; the match to TRBD1 covers 10 bases. V trimming: 5 bases; J trimming: 5 bases; junction bases outside the gene matches: 8. This CDR3 has 16 amino acids. The germline gives CDR1 MNHNS, CDR2 SASEGT. As DNA, the CDR3 is TGTGCCAGCAGTACCTTGGGACAGGGGAGGACCGGGGAGCTGTTTTTT. This encodes CASSTLGQGRTGELFF.

The chain couples TRBV28 to TRBJ1-6; the D is unclear. Germline lookup yields CDR1 MDHEN and CDR2 SYDVKM. CDR3 length: 15 residues. Trimming removed 8 bases at V and 0 bases at J, with 11 bases between. CDR3 protein: CASDVLDSYNSPLHF. For the CDR3, the DNA is TGTGCCAGCGATGTACTAGACTCCTATAATTCACCCCTCCACTTT.

There are a few counts of this clonotype. The CDR3 here is CSAPGASGAYNEQFF. The CDR3 DNA follows: TGCAGTGCTCCTGGGGCTAGCGGAGCCTACAATGAGCAGTTCTTC. The V and J genes are TRBV20-1 and TRBJ2-1; 7 bases line up with TRBD2. The CDR3 is made up of 15 amino acids. From germline, CDR1 is DFQATT and CDR2 SNEGSKA (reference sequence). Germline trimming cut 5 bases from V and 2 bases from J; bases unmatched to any gene: 9.